This T cell receptor beta chain was observed in a study of vaccination effects on CD4 cells after COVID-19. As for the study in general: Peptide-pool stimulation followed by sequencing identified expanded antigen-specific CD4+ clonotypes in the ViraFEST assay.

CDR3 size: 16 residues. CDR1 LNHDA and CDR2 SQIVND come from the germline V gene (reference sequence). The V and J ends lost 3 bases and 5 bases, in that order; junction bases with no gene match: 7. Worth noting for this clone: Its matching antigen is unknown.

Clones were read by immunoSEQ multiplex PCR, and TCRdb kept only the in-frame ones, dropping some. In the table there are under 40,000 clones, 82% of which are singletons. With more than 9 days of culture completed, CD4+ T cells were isolated. People in the vaccine group had not been infected with SARS-CoV-2 before, and their nucleocapsid antibodies were negative. Source: CD4+ T cells from PBMCs cultured without peptide, taken before COVID-19 vaccination. This TCR was recovered from a human donor who received a COVID-19 vaccine. This chain joins TRBV19 and TRBJ1-5; 10 positions match TRBD1. DNA of the CDR3: TGTGCCAGTAGTATGCGCAGGGACAGGGGAGATCAGCCCCAGCATTTT. This gives the protein CASSMRRDRGDQPQHF.